These 27 T cell receptor beta chains share one sample of origin, sequenced in a study of T cell responses to AZD1222 COVID-19 vaccine. TCRdb's copy holds only in-frame clones and misses some; the assay was immunoSEQ multiplex PCR. The data hold around 150,000 clones, with approximately 85% observed a single time. Sequenced here: peripheral blood, sampled 28 days after the second dose of the MenACWY control vaccine. These receptors came from an adult who received the MenACWY meningococcal vaccine as a control.

The chain combines TRBV29-1 with TRBJ1-3; unclear D gene. This CDR3 is 11 amino acids long. CDR1 SQVTM and CDR2 ANQGSEA come from the germline V gene. V was cut by 4 bases and J by 1 base, with 2 bases left in between. The CDR3 nucleotides are TGCAGCGTTGTATCTGGAAACACCATATATTTT. This gives the protein CSVVSGNTIYF.

V gene TRBV19 combines with J gene TRBJ2-7; perhaps TRBD1 as D (6 bases). V was cut by 5 bases and J by 1 base, with 18 bases left in between. This CDR3 has 16 amino acids. Germline CDR1 LNHDA, CDR2 SQIVND (reference sequence). DNA for the CDR3: TGTGCCAGTAGTGACGGACAGTTGGCTTCTTCCTACGAGCAGTACTTC. Its translation is CASSDGQLASSYEQYF.

This clone was observed a single time. This CDR3 reads CASSPPNRERYTQYF. Here the CDR3 DNA reads TGTGCCAGCTCACCACCAAACAGGGAACGATATACGCAGTATTTT. This chain links TRBV18 with TRBJ2-3; D may be TRBD1 (6 bases). This CDR3 is built from 15 residues. V was trimmed by 0 bases and J by 7 bases, leaving 14 bases between them. CDR1 is KGHSH, CDR2 LQKENI, per germline. Looking up the rest from reference TRBV18 and TRBJ2-3 gives the full variable domain: NAGVMQNPRHLVRRRGQEARLRCSPMKGHSHVYWYRQLPEEGLKFMVYLQKENIIDESGMPKERFSAEFPKEGPSILRIQQVVRGDSAAYFCASSPPNRERYTQYFGPGTRLTVL.

The V and J genes are TRBV30 and TRBJ1-1; D unclear. Trimming removed 3 bases at V and 1 base at J, with 6 bases between. Looked up from germline, CDR1 is GTSNPN and CDR2 is SVGIG (reference sequence). This CDR3 region has 12 residues. The chain's CDR3 is CAWRRGNTEAFF. The DNA of the CDR3 is TGTGCCTGGAGGAGAGGGAACACTGAAGCTTTCTTT.

The V call is TRBV5-5, the J call TRBJ1-2; a possible D gene is TRBD1 (5 bases). The CDR3 is made up of 13 amino acids. Germline loops: CDR1 SGHKS, CDR2 YYEKEE (reference sequence). V was cut by 0 bases and J by 8 bases, with 11 bases left in between. The CDR3 bases are TGTGCCAGCAGCTTGGCAGGGACGGCCGGCTACACCTTC. It encodes CASSLAGTAGYTF. Combining the CDR3 with reference TRBV5-5 and TRBJ1-2 gives the whole variable domain DAGVTQSPTHLIKTRGQQVTLRCSPISGHKSVSWYQQVLGQGPQFIFQYYEKEERGRGNFPDRFSARQFPNYSSELNVNALLLGDSALYLCASSLAGTAGYTFGSGTRLTVV.

V usage is TRBV28 and J usage is TRBJ1-2, with a weak D call TRBD1 (5 bases). This CDR3 is 14 amino acids long. Deletions cut 6 bases from V and 4 bases from J, with 15 bases between. Germline assignment: CDR1 MDHEN and CDR2 SYDVKM. This chain's CDR3 is CASSPQGGGYGYTF. The DNA of the CDR3 is TGTGCCAGCAGCCCGCAGGGTGGAGGCTATGGCTACACCTTC.

The chain uses TRBV19 and TRBJ2-2; D not certain. CDR1 and CDR2 from the germline V gene are LNHDA and SQIVND (reference sequence). The CDR3 has 13 amino acids. V gave up 2 bases and J gave up 7 bases, with 8 bases separating them. The CDR3 region is CASSILPSGELFF. Here the CDR3 DNA reads TGTGCCAGTAGTATACTACCGAGCGGGGAGCTGTTTTTT.

The chain uses TRBV5-4 and TRBJ2-1; 8 bases line up with TRBD2. Per germline, CDR1 SGHNT and CDR2 YYREEE (reference sequence). The CDR3 contains 14 residues. V was pared by 3 bases and J by 5 bases, with 4 bases of the junction left unmatched. CDR3 sequence: CASSSGTRDNEQFF. The CDR3, as DNA: TGTGCCAGCAGCTCGGGGACTAGAGACAATGAGCAGTTCTTC.

The chain recombines TRBV11-2 with TRBJ1-2; tentatively, D is TRBD1 (5 bases). CDR1 is SGHAT, CDR2 FQNNGV, per germline. The CDR3 is 15 residues long. V was pared by 2 bases and J by 3 bases, with 13 bases between. CDR3 bases: TGTGCCAGCAGCTTACTGCCGCAGGGAGACTATGGCTACACCTTC. This gives the protein CASSLLPQGDYGYTF.

Note on this clone: It is likely a read error, because the conserved phenylalanine at the end of the CDR3 is missing. The rearrangement links TRBV9 to TRBJ1-2; D not certain. Between the trimmed V and J ends, which lost 2 bases and 6 bases, there was a span of 8 bases. The CDR3 is made up of 12 amino acids. Germline CDR1 reads SGDLS; CDR2 reads YYNGEE. Here the CDR3 reads CASSVVPHGYTL. The CDR3 DNA reads as TGTGCCAGCAGCGTGGTACCACATGGCTACACCCTC.

The rearrangement uses TRBV4-3 and TRBJ2-1, with D possibly TRBD2 on 5 matching bases. CDR3 size: 16 residues. Germline V gene data show CDR1 as LGHNA and CDR2 as YSLEER. V shed 3 bases and J shed 2 bases, with 14 bases lying between them. The CDR3 reads CASSQAVAQTYNEQFF. Written as DNA, the CDR3 is TGCGCCAGCAGCCAGGCCGTAGCGCAGACCTACAATGAGCAGTTCTTC.

The rearrangement joins TRBV6-5 to TRBJ1-5; D perhaps matches TRBD1 (6 bases). This CDR3 is built from 14 residues. With 7 bases removed from V and 2 bases from J, the gap between germline ends came to 12 bases. Germline assignment: CDR1 MNHEY and CDR2 SVGAGI. The CDR3 reads CASMEAGGNQPQHF. The CDR3 region has the DNA TGTGCCAGCATGGAGGCAGGGGGCAATCAGCCCCAGCATTTT.

V is TRBV6-4 and J is TRBJ2-2; D is uncertain. Germline V gene lookup returns CDR1 MRHNA and CDR2 SNTAGT. There are 16 residues in the CDR3. Trimming removed 1 base at V and 3 bases at J, with 12 bases between. The CDR3 nucleotides are TGTGCCAGCAGTGACTTCCGGCCACCCTACACCGGGGAGCTGTTTTTT. Translating gives CASSDFRPPYTGELFF.

The rearrangement links TRBV19 to TRBJ1-2, with TRBD1 matching over 9 bases. V lost 5 bases, J lost 8 bases, and 9 bases stayed unmatched. The CDR3 is made up of 14 amino acids. The V gene's germline CDR1 is LNHDA and CDR2 SQIVND (reference sequence). Written as DNA, the CDR3 is TGTGCCAGTAGTCTGACGGGACAGGGTTGGGGCTACACCTTC. Translating gives CASSLTGQGWGYTF.

The V call is TRBV7-8, the J call TRBJ2-3; 7 bases align to TRBD2. Per germline, CDR1 SGHVS and CDR2 FQNEAQ. V was pared by 1 base and J by 6 bases, with 13 bases of the junction left unmatched. The CDR3 totals 17 residues. CDR3: CASSLGIRAGAGDTQYF. In DNA, the CDR3 is TGTGCCAGCAGCTTAGGGATCAGGGCTGGAGCGGGGGATACGCAGTATTTT.

The rearrangement links TRBV6-5 to TRBJ2-7, with TRBD1 identical over 8 bases. The germline CDR1 and CDR2 sequences are MNHEY and SVGAGI. There are 12 residues in the CDR3. Trimming at V came to 8 bases and at J to 2 bases, leaving 2 bases not matched to a gene. CDR3 nucleotides: TGTGCCAGCCTGGACAGGGCCTACGAGCAGTACTTC. Amino acid sequence: CASLDRAYEQYF.

V usage is TRBV19 and J usage is TRBJ1-5, with 7 bases identical to TRBD1. From germline, CDR1 is LNHDA and CDR2 SQIVND (reference sequence). The CDR3 runs to 14 residues. With V trimmed by 4 bases and J by 6 bases, 6 bases remained unmatched. The CDR3 coding sequence is TGTGCCAGTAGTAATACAGGGGAGCCTCAGCCCCAGCATTTT. Amino acid sequence: CASSNTGEPQPQHF.

The rearrangement joins TRBV13 to TRBJ1-6, with unresolved D. Germline-derived CDR1 and CDR2 are PRHDT and FYEKMQ (reference sequence). CDR3 length: 15 amino acids. Trimming stripped 1 base from V and 7 bases from J, with 11 bases between. CDR3 residues: CASSLAGVRNSPLHF. The CDR3 coding sequence is TGTGCCAGCAGCTTAGCCGGGGTGAGGAATTCACCCCTCCACTTT.

The J gene is TRBJ2-1, the V gene TRBV6-1; D uncertain. CDR3 length equals 11 residues. V shed 6 bases and J shed 6 bases, with 6 bases lying between them. Germline CDR1 is MNHNS and CDR2 is SASEGT. The CDR3 bases are TGTGCCAGCAGCCACGTCAATGAGCAGTTCTTC. It specifies CASSHVNEQFF.

The chain joins TRBV28 to TRBJ1-3; 8 bases are a match to TRBD1. Germline V CDR1 and CDR2: MDHEN, SYDVKM. Trimming took 5 bases from V and 4 from J; bases not matched to a gene: 7. CDR3 length: 15 residues. In DNA, the CDR3 is TGTGCCAGCAGTCGACAGGGGCTTCGGGGAAACACCATATATTTT. It specifies CASSRQGLRGNTIYF. The full variable domain, completed using reference TRBV28 and TRBJ1-3, is DVKVTQSSRYLVKRTGEKVFLECVQDMDHENMFWYRQDPGLGLRLIYFSYDVKMKEKGDIPEGYSVSREKKERFSLILESASTNQTSMYLCASSRQGLRGNTIYFGEGSWLTVV.

The chain recombines TRBV6-5 with TRBJ2-1; D is undetermined. The CDR3 is 13 amino acids. The germline V and J ends were trimmed by 6 bases and 6 bases, with 12 bases remaining between them. Looked up from germline, CDR1 is MNHEY and CDR2 is SVGAGI. CDR3 sequence: CASRPFSSNEQFF. The CDR3 nucleotides read TGTGCCAGCAGACCCTTCAGCAGCAATGAGCAGTTCTTC.

The chain has TRBV12-3 or TRBV12-4 and TRBJ1-1; D not resolved. The CDR3 has 12 amino acids. V was clipped by 7 bases and J by 4 bases, with 10 bases between them. CDR3 in DNA: TGTGCCAGCACCCTTCGGGTCACTGAAGCTTTCTTT. It is translated as CASTLRVTEAFF.

This clone was recorded only once. The CDR3 protein is CASSVRTGDPYTAPVVLSPLHF. The CDR3 nucleotides are TGTGCCAGCAGCGTCAGGACAGGGGACCCCTACACCGCGCCGGTAGTTTTGTCACCCCTCCACTTT. The V call is TRBV28, the J call TRBJ1-6; TRBD1 matches 9 bases. The CDR3 has 22 amino acids. Trimming took 6 bases from V and 10 from J; bases not matched to a gene: 31. Germline values: CDR1 MDHEN, CDR2 SYDVKM.

The chain recombines TRBV6-1 with TRBJ2-5; D is uncertain. V was clipped by 2 bases and J by 4 bases, with 14 bases between them. The germline V gene encodes CDR1 MNHNS and CDR2 SASEGT. This CDR3 has 15 residues. The CDR3 spells CASSEYGSRRETQYF. The CDR3 DNA follows: TGTGCCAGCAGTGAATACGGCAGTAGAAGAGAGACCCAGTACTTC.

The rearrangement uses TRBV5-1 and TRBJ2-1; D not certain. V was pared by 2 bases and J by 10 bases, with 7 bases between. Germline values: CDR1 SGHRS, CDR2 YFSETQ. This CDR3 has 11 residues. In DNA form, the CDR3 reads TGCGCCAGCAGCTTAGAATCCGAGCAGTTCTTC. Its translation is CASSLESEQFF.

The J gene is TRBJ2-7, the V gene TRBV9, with TRBD1 matching over 7 bases. Germline V gene data show CDR1 as SGDLS and CDR2 as YYNGEE. V was clipped by 3 bases and J by 6 bases; unmatched bases: 9. This CDR3 contains 14 residues. The CDR3 protein is CASSAKTGNTEQYF. The CDR3 DNA reads TGTGCCAGCAGCGCCAAGACAGGGAATACCGAGCAGTACTTC.

The chain joins TRBV9 to TRBJ1-3; D is unclear. Trimming removed 0 bases from V and 1 base from J, with 14 bases in between. Germline CDR1 SGDLS, CDR2 YYNGEE. The CDR3 sequence is 17 residues long. The CDR3, as DNA: TGTGCCAGCAGCGTAGCTTGGTCAGACCTTTCTGGAAACACCATATATTTT. Its translation is CASSVAWSDLSGNTIYF. Variable domain in full (rest from reference TRBV9 and TRBJ1-3): DSGVTQTPKHLITATGQRVTLRCSPRSGDLSVYWYQQSLDQGLQFLIQYYNGEERAKGNILERFSAQQFPDLHSELNLSSLELGDSALYFCASSVAWSDLSGNTIYFGEGSWLTVV.